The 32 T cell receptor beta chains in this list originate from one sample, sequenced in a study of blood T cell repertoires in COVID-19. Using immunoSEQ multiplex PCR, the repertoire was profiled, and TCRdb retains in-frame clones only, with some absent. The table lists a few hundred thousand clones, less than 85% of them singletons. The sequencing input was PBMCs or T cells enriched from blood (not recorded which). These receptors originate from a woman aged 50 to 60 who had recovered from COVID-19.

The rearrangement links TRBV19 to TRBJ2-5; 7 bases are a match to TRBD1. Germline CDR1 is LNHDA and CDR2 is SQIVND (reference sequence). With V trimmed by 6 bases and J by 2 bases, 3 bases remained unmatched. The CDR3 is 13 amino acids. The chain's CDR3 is CASRRQGQETQYF. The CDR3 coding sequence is TGTGCCAGTAGAAGACAGGGACAAGAGACCCAGTACTTC. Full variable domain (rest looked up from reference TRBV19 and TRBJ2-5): DGGITQSPKYLFRKEGQNVTLSCEQNLNHDAMYWYRQDPGQGLRLIYYSQIVNDFQKGDIAEGYSVSREKKESFPLTVTSAQKNPTAFYLCASRRQGQETQYFGPGTRLLVL.

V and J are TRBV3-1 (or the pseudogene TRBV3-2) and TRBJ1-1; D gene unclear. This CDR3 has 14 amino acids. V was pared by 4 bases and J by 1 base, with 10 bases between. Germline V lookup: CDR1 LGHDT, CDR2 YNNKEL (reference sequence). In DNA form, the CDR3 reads TGTGCCAGCAGCCCCGGACTTTCGAACACTGAAGCTTTCTTT. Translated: CASSPGLSNTEAFF.

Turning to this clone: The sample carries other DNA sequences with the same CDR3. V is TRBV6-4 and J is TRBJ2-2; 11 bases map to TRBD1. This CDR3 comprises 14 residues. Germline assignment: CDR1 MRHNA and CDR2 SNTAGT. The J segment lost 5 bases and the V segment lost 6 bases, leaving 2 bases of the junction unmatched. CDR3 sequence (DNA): TGTGCCAGCAGGGGACAGGGGGGAACCGGGGAGCTGTTTTTT. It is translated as CASRGQGGTGELFF.

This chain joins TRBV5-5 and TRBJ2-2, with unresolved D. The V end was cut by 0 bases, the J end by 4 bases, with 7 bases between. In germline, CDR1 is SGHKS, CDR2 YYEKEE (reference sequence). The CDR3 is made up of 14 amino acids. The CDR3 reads CASSLGASTGELFF. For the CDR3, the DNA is TGTGCCAGCAGCTTGGGGGCGAGCACCGGGGAGCTGTTTTTT.

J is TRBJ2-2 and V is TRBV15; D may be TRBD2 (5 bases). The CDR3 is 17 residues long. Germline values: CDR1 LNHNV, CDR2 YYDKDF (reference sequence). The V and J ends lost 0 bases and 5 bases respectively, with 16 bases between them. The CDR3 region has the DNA TGTGCCACCAGCAGAGATTACGGAGGTCCAAAAACCGGGGAGCTGTTTTTT. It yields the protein CATSRDYGGPKTGELFF.

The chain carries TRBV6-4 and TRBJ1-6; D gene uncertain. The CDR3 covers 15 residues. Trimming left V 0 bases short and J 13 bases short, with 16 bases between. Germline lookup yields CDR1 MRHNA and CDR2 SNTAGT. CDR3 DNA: TGTGCCAGCAGTGACTCAATGAAGGTCGGGTCGCCCCTCCACTTT. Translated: CASSDSMKVGSPLHF.

The CDR3, as DNA: TGTGCCAGCAGCCAAACTTCAGGGGGCATCGGGTACAATGAGCAGTTCTTC. Translated: CASSQTSGGIGYNEQFF. This chain uses TRBV5-6 with TRBJ2-1; 8 bases map to TRBD1. J was trimmed by 4 bases and V by 4 bases; bases with no gene match: 13. Germline values: CDR1 SGHDT, CDR2 YYEEEE. This CDR3 is built from 17 residues.

The CDR3: CASLSLRSSASYNEQFF. The CDR3 DNA sequence: TGTGCCAGCCTTTCCCTGAGAAGTAGTGCGTCCTACAATGAGCAGTTCTTC. This chain connects TRBV2 to TRBJ2-1; D is unresolved. The CDR3 runs to 17 residues. The ends were cut back, 8 bases at V and 1 base at J, with 21 bases in the middle. Germline lookup yields CDR1 SNHLY and CDR2 FYNNEI. The full variable domain, with the rest looked up from reference TRBV2 and TRBJ2-1, is EPEVTQTPSHQVTQMGQEVILRCVPISNHLYFYWYRQILGQKVEFLVSFYNNEISEKSEIFDDQFSVERPDGSNFTLKIRSTKLEDSAMYFCASLSLRSSASYNEQFFGPGTRLTVL.

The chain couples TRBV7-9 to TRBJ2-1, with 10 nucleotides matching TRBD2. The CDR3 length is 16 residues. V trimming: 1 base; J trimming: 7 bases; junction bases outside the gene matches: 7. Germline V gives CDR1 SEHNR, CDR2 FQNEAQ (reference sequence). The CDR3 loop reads CASSLGASGSRNEQFF. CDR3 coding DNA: TGTGCCAGCAGCTTAGGGGCTAGCGGGAGTCGGAATGAGCAGTTCTTC. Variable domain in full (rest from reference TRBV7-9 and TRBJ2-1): DTGVSQNPRHKITKRGQNVTFRCDPISEHNRLYWYRQTLGQGPEFLTYFQNEAQLEKSRLLSDRFSAERPKGSFSTLEIQRTEQGDSAMYLCASSLGASGSRNEQFFGPGTRLTVL.

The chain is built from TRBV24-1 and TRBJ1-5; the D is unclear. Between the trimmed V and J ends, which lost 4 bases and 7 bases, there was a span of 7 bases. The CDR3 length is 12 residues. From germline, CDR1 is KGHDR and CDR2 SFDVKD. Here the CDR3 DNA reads TGTGCCACCAGTGACTCACGGCAGCCCCAGCATTTT. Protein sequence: CATSDSRQPQHF.

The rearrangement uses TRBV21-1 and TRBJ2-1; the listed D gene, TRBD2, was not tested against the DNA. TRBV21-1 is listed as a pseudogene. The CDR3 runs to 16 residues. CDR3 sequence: CASSGLSAMGGNEQFF. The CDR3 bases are TGTGCCAGCAGCGGCCTAAGCGCGATGGGGGGCAATGAGCAGTTCTTC.

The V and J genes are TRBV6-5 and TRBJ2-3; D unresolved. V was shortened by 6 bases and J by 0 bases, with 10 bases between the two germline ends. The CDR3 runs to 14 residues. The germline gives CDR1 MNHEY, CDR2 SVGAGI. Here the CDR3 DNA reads TGTGCCAGCAGACCAATGGCTAGCACAGATACGCAGTATTTT. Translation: CASRPMASTDTQYF.

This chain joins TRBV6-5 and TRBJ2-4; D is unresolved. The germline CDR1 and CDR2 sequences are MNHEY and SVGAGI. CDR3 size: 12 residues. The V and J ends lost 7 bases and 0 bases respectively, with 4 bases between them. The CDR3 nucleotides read TGTGCCAGCACCCTAGCCAAAAACATTCAGTACTTC. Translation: CASTLAKNIQYF.

CDR3 region: CASNRGHDEQFF. DNA for the CDR3: TGCGCCAGCAACAGGGGGCATGATGAGCAGTTCTTC. The chain links TRBV5-1 to TRBJ2-1, with 9 bases identical to TRBD1. The CDR3 is made up of 12 amino acids. J lost 8 bases, V lost 6 bases, and 3 bases had no gene match. CDR1 and CDR2 (germline): SGHRS, YFSETQ. Looking up the rest from reference TRBV5-1 and TRBJ2-1 gives the full variable domain: KAGVTQTPRYLIKTRGQQVTLSCSPISGHRSVSWYQQTPGQGLQFLFEYFSETQRNKGNFPGRFSGRQFSNSRSEMNVSTLELGDSALYLCASNRGHDEQFFGPGTRLTVL.

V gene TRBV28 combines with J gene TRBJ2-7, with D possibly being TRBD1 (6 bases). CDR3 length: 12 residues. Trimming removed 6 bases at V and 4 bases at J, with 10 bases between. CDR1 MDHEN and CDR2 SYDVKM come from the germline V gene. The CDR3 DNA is TGTGCCAGCAGGAGACAGGCGTACGAGCAGTACTTC. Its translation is CASRRQAYEQYF.

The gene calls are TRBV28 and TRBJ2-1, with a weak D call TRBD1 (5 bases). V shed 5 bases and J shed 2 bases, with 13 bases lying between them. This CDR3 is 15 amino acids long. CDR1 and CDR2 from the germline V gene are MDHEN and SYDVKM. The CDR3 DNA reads TGTGCCAGCAGTCCTCGATTGGACACCTACAATGAGCAGTTCTTC. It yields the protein CASSPRLDTYNEQFF.

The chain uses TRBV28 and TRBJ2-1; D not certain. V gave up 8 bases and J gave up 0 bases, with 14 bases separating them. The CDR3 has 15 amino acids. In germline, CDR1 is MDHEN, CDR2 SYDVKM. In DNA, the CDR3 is TGTGCCAGCGGCCTTCAGATTAACTCCTACAATGAGCAGTTCTTC. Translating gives CASGLQINSYNEQFF.

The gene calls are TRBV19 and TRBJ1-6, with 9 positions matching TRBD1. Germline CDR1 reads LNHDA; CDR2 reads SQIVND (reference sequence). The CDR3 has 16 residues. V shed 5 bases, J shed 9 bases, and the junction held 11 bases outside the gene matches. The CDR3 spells CASSPPPGQGGSPLHF. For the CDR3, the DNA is TGTGCCAGTAGTCCACCACCGGGACAGGGAGGTTCACCCCTCCACTTT.

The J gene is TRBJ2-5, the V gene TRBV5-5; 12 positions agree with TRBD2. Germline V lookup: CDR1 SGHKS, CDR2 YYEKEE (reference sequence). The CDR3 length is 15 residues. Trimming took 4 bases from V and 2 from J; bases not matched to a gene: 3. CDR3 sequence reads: CASSLGLAGQETQYF. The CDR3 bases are TGTGCCAGCAGCCTTGGACTAGCGGGGCAAGAGACCCAGTACTTC. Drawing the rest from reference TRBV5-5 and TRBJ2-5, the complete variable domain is DAGVTQSPTHLIKTRGQQVTLRCSPISGHKSVSWYQQVLGQGPQFIFQYYEKEERGRGNFPDRFSARQFPNYSSELNVNALLLGDSALYLCASSLGLAGQETQYFGPGTRLLVL.

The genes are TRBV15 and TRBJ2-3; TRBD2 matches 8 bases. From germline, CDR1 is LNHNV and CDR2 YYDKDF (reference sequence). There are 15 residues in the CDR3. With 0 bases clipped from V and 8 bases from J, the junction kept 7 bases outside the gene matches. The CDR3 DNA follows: TGTGCCACCAGCAGAGATCGGGGGGGCCTCGGTACGCAGTATTTT. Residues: CATSRDRGGLGTQYF.

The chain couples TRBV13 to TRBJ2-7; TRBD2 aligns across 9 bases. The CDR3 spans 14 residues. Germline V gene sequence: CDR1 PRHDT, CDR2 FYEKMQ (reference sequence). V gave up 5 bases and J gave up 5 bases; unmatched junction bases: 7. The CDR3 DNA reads TGTGCCAGCAGCCCCCGTGTAGCGGGGGACGAGCAGTACTTC. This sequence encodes CASSPRVAGDEQYF.

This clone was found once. The CDR3 nucleotides are TGTGCCAGCAGCCAAGGGGGGGTGGGTTCTAATCAGCCCCAGCATTTT. As protein: CASSQGGVGSNQPQHF. The rearrangement links TRBV3-1 (or the pseudogene TRBV3-2) to TRBJ1-5, with D maybe TRBD1 (5 bases). Trimming removed 1 base at V and 4 bases at J, with 14 bases between. Germline CDR1 reads LGHDT; CDR2 reads YNNKEL (reference sequence). The CDR3 is 16 residues long.

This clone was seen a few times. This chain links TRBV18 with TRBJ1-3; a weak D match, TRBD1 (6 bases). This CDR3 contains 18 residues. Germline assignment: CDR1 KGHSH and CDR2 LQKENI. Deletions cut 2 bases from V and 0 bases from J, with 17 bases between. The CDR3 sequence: CASSPLLTGTTSGNTIYF. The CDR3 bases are TGTGCCAGCTCACCATTATTAACCGGGACAACCTCTGGAAACACCATATATTTT.

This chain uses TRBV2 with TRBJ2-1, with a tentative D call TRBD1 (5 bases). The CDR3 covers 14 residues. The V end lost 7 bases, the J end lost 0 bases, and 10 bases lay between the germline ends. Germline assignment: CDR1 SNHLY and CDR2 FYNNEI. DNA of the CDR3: TGTGCCAGCACTTGGACAAGCTCCTACAATGAGCAGTTCTTC. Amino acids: CASTWTSSYNEQFF. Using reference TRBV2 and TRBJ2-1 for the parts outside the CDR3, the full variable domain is EPEVTQTPSHQVTQMGQEVILRCVPISNHLYFYWYRQILGQKVEFLVSFYNNEISEKSEIFDDQFSVERPDGSNFTLKIRSTKLEDSAMYFCASTWTSSYNEQFFGPGTRLTVL.

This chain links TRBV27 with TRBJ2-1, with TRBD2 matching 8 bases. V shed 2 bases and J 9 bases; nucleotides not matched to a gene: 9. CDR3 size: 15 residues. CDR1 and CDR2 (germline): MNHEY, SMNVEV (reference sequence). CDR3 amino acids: CASSLRRGGPGEQFF. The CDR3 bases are TGTGCCAGCAGTTTAAGACGCGGGGGGCCTGGTGAGCAGTTCTTC.

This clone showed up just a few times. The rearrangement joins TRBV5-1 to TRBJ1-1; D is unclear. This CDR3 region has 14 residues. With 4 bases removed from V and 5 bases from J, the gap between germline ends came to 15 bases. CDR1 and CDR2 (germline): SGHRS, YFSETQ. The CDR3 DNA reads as TGCGCCAGCAGCCGGACCGGGAGCGGGACTGAAGCTTTCTTT. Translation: CASSRTGSGTEAFF. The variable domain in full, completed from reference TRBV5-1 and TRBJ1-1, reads KAGVTQTPRYLIKTRGQQVTLSCSPISGHRSVSWYQQTPGQGLQFLFEYFSETQRNKGNFPGRFSGRQFSNSRSEMNVSTLELGDSALYLCASSRTGSGTEAFFGQGTRLTVV.

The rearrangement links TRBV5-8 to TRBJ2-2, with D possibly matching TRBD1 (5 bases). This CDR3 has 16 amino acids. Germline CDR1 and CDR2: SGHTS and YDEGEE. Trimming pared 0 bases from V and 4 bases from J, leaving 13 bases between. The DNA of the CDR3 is TGTGCCAGCAGCTTGGACCTCCAGGGAACCACCGGGGAGCTGTTTTTT. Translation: CASSLDLQGTTGELFF.

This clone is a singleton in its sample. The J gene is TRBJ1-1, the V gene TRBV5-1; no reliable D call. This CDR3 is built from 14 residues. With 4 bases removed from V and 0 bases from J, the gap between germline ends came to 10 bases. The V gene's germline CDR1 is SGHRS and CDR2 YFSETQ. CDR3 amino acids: CASSRGEMNTEAFF. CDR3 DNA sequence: TGCGCCAGCAGCCGCGGGGAGATGAACACTGAAGCTTTCTTT.

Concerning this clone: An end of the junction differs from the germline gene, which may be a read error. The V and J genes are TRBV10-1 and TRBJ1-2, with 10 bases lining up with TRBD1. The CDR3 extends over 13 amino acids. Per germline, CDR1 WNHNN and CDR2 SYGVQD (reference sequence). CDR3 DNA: TGCGCCAGCAGCTCCTCCGGGACAGGGGACAAAAGCTTC. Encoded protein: CASSSSGTGDKSF.

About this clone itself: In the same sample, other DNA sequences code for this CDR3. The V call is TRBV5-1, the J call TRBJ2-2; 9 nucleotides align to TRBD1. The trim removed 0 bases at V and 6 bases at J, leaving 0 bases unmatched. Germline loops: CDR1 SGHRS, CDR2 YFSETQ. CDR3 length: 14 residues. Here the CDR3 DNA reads TGCGCCAGCAGCTTGGGACAGGGGGCCGGGGAGCTGTTTTTT. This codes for CASSLGQGAGELFF. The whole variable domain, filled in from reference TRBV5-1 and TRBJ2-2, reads KAGVTQTPRYLIKTRGQQVTLSCSPISGHRSVSWYQQTPGQGLQFLFEYFSETQRNKGNFPGRFSGRQFSNSRSEMNVSTLELGDSALYLCASSLGQGAGELFFGEGSRLTVL.

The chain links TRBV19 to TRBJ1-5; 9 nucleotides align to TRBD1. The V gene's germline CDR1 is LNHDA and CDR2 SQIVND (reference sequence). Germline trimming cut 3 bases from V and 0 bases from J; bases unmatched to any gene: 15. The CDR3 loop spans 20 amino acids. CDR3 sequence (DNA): TGTGCCAGTAGTATGGTGGGAAGGACAGGGGTCCGCCTTAGCAATCAGCCCCAGCATTTT. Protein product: CASSMVGRTGVRLSNQPQHF. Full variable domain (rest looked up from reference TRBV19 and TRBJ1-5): DGGITQSPKYLFRKEGQNVTLSCEQNLNHDAMYWYRQDPGQGLRLIYYSQIVNDFQKGDIAEGYSVSREKKESFPLTVTSAQKNPTAFYLCASSMVGRTGVRLSNQPQHFGDGTRLSIL.

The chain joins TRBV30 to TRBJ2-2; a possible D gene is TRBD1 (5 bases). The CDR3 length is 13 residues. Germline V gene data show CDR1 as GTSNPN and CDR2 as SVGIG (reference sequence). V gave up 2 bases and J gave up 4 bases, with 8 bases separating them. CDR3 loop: CAWSPGFTGELFF. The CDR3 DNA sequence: TGTGCCTGGAGTCCAGGGTTCACCGGGGAGCTGTTTTTT.